The subject of this entry is one T cell receptor beta chain. The CDR3 has 14 amino acids. Germline V gene sequence: CDR1 LGHNA, CDR2 YSLEER. V was cut by 0 bases and J by 7 bases, with 12 bases left in between. This sample was taken from a study of shared clonotypes between healthy human individuals. Assay used: immunoSEQ multiplex PCR; TCRdb lists only in-frame clones, some missing. The sample comprises 2 million to 2.5 million clones, 90% to 96% of which are singletons, and roughly 0.13% rests with the top ten. The TCR originated in a man younger than 35 in good health. Sequencing was performed on naive CD4+ T cells sorted from blood. Subset described: CD45RA+ positively selected. This rearrangement joins TRBV4-3 to TRBJ1-2; D not certain. The CDR3 loop is CASSQDLGASGYTF. In DNA form, the CDR3 reads TGCGCCAGCAGCCAAGATCTGGGAGCGAGTGGCTACACCTTC.